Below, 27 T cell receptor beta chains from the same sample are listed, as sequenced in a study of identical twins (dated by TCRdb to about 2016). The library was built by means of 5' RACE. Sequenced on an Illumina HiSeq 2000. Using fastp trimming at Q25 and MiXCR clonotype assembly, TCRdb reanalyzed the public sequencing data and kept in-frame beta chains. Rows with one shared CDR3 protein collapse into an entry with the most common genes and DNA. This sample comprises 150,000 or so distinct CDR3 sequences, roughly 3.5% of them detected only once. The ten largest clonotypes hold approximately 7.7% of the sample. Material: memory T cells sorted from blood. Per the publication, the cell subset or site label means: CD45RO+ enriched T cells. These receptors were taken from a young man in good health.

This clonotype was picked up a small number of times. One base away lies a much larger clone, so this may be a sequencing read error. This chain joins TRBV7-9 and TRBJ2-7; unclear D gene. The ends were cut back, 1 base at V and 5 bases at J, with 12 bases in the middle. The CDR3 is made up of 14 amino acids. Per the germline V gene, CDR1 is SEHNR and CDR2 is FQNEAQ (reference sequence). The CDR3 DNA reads TGTGCCAGCAGCTTAGGAGGTCAGGTCCACGAGCAGTACTTC. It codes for CASSLGGQVHEQYF.

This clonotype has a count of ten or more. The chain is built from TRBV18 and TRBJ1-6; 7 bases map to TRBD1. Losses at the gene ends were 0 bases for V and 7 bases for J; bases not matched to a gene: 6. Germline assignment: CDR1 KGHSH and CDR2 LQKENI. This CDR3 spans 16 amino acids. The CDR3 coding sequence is TGTGCCAGCTCACCACCGGGAGGGGGCAGGAATTCACCCCTCCACTTT. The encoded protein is CASSPPGGGRNSPLHF.

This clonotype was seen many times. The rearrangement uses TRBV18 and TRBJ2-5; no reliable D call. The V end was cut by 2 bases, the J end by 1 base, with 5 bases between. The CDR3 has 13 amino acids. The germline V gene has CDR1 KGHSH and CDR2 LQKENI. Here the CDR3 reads CASSPNPQETQYF. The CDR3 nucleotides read TGTGCCAGCTCACCAAATCCCCAAGAGACCCAGTACTTC.

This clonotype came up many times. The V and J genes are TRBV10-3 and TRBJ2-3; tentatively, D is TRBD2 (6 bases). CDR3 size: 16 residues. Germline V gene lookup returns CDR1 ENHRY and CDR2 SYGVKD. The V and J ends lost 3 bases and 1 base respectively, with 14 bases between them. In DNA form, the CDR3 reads TGTGCCATCAGTGATAGGAGGGACGGAGGCACAGATACGCAGTATTTT. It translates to CAISDRRDGGTDTQYF.

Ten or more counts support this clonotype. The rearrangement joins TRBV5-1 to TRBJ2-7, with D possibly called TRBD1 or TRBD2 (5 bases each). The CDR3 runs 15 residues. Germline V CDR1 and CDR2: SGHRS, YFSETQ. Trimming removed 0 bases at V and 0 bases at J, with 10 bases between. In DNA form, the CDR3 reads TGCGCCAGCAGCTTGGCAGGTGGGACCTCCTACGAGCAGTACTTC. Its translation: CASSLAGGTSYEQYF.

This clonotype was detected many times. DNA for the CDR3: TGTGCCATCAGTAACGCCAATGAGCAGTTCTTC. It is translated as CAISNANEQFF. The genes are TRBV10-3 and TRBJ2-1; D is unresolved. Germline CDR1 and CDR2: ENHRY and SYGVKD. The CDR3 covers 11 residues. Trimming left V 5 bases short and J 6 bases short, with 5 bases between.

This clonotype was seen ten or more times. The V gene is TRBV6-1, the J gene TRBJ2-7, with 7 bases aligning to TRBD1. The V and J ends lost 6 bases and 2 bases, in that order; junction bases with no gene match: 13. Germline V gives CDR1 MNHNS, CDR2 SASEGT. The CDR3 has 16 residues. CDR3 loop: CASRDTGTVITYEQYF. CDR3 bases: TGTGCCAGCAGGGATACCGGGACAGTGATTACCTACGAGCAGTACTTC.

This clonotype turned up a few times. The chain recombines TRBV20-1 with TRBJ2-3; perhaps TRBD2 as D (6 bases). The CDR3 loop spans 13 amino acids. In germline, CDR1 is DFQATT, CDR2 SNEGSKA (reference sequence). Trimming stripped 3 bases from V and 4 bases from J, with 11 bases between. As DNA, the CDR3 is TGCAGTGCTAGCCCCGGGAGTTCAGATACGCAGTATTTT. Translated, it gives CSASPGSSDTQYF.

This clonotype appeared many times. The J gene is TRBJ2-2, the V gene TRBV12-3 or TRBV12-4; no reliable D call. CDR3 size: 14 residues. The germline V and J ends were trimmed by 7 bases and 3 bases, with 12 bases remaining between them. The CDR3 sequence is CASKPRTDTGELFF. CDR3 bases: TGTGCCAGCAAGCCGAGGACGGACACCGGGGAGCTGTTTTTT.

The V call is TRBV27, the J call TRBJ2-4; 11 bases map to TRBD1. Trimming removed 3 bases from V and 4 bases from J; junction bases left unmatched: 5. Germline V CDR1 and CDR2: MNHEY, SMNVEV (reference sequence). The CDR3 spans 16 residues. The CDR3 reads CASSFHGTGGKNIQYF. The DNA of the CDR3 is TGTGCCAGCAGTTTCCACGGGACAGGGGGTAAAAACATTCAGTACTTC.

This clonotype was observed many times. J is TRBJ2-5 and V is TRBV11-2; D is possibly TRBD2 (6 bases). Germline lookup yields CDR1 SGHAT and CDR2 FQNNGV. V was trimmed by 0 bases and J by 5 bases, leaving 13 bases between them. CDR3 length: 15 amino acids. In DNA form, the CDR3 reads TGTGCCAGCAGCTTAGATGGAACGGAGGGGGAGACCCAGTACTTC. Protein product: CASSLDGTEGETQYF.

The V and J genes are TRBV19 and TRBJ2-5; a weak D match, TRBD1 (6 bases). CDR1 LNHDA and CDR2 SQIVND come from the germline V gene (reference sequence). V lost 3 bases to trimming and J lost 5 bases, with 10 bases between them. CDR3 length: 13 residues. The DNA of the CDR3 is TGTGCCAGTAGTATTACAGGGTTGGAGACCCAGTACTTC. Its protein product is CASSITGLETQYF.

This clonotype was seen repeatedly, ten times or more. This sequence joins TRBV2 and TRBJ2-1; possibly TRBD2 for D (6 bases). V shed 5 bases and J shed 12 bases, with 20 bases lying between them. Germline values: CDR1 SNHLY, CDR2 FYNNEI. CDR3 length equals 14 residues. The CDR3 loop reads CASSSQAGSPLQFF. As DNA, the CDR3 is TGTGCCAGCAGTTCGCAAGCGGGCTCACCCTTGCAGTTCTTC.

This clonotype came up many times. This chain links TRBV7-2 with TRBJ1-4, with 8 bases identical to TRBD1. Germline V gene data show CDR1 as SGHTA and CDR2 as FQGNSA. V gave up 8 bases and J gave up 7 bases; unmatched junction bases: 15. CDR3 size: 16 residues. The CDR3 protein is CASGRTGLPRSEKLFF. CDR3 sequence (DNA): TGTGCCAGCGGAAGGACAGGGCTGCCGAGGAGTGAAAAACTGTTTTTT.

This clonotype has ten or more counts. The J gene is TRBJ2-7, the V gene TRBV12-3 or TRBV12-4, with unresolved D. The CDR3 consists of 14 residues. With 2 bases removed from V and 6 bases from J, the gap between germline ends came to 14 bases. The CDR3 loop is CASSLKDSSTEQYF. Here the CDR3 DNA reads TGTGCCAGCAGTTTAAAGGATTCCTCTACCGAGCAGTACTTC.

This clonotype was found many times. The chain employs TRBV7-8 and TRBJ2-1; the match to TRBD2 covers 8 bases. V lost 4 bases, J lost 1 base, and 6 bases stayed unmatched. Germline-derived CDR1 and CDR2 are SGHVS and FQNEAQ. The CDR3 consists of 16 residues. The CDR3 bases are TGTGCCAGCAGCTCCACTAGCGGCAATTCCTACAATGAGCAGTTCTTC. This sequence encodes CASSSTSGNSYNEQFF.

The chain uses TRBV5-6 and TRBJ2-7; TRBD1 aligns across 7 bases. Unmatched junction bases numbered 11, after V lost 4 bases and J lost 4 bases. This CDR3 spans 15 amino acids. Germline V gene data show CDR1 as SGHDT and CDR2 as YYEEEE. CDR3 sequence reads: CASSSLGTAVYEQYF. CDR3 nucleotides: TGTGCCAGCAGCAGCCTCGGGACAGCAGTTTACGAGCAGTACTTC.

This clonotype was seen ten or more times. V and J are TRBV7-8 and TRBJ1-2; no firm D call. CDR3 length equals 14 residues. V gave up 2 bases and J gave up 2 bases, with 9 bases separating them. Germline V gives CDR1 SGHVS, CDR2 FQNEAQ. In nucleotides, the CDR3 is TGTGCCAGCAGCTTAAGCCAGGAGAACTATGGCTACACCTTC. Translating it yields CASSLSQENYGYTF. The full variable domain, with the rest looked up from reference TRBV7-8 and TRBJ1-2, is GAGVSQSPRYKVAKRGQDVALRCDPISGHVSLFWYQQALGQGPEFLTYFQNEAQLDKSGLPSDRFFAERPEGSVSTLKIQRTQQEDSAVYLCASSLSQENYGYTFGSGTRLTVV.

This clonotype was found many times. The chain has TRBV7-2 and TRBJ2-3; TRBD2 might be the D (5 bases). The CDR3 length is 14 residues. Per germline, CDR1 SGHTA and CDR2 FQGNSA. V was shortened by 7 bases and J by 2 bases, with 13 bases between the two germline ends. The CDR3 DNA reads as TGTGCCAGCAAATTAGCGAGTTACACAGATACGCAGTATTTT. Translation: CASKLASYTDTQYF.

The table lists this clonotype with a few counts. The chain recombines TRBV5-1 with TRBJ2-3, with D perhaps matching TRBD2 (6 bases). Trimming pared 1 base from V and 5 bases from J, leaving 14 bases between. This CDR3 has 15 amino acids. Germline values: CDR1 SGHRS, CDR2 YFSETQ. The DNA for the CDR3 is TGCGCCAGCAGCTTGCTCTCCGGGAGTGTAGATACGCAGTATTTT. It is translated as CASSLLSGSVDTQYF.

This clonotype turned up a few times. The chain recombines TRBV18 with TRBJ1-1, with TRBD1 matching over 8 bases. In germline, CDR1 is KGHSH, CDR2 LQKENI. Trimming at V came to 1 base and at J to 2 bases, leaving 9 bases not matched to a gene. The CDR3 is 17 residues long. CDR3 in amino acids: CASSPLGPGGFNTEAFF. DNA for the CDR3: TGTGCCAGCTCACCACTTGGGCCAGGGGGCTTTAACACTGAAGCTTTCTTT.

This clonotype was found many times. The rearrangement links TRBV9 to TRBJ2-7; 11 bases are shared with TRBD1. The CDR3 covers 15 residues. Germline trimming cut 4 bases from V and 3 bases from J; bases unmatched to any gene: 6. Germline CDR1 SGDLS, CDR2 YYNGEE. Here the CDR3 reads CASSPRGTGGYEQYF. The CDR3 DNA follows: TGTGCCAGCAGCCCCCGGGGGACAGGGGGCTACGAGCAGTACTTC.

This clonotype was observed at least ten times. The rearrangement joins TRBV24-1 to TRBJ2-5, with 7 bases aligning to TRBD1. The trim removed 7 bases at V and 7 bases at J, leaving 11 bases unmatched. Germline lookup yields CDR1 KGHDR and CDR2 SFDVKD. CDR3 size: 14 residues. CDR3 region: CATSTQTGKGTQYF. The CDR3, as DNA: TGTGCCACCAGCACGCAGACAGGGAAGGGGACCCAGTACTTC.

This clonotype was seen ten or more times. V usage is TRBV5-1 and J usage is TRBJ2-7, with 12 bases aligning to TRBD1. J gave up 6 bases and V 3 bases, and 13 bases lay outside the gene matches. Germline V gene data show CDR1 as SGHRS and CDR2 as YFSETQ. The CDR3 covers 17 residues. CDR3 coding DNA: TGCGCCAGCAGCTCAGGCCCTACCGGGACAGGGGGCGGCGAGCAGTACGTC. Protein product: CASSSGPTGTGGGEQYV.

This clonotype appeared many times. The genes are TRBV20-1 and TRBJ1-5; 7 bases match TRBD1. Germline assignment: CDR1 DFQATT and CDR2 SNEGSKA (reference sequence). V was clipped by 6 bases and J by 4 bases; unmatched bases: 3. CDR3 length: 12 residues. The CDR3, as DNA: TGCAGTGCAGGGGGCCTTAATCAGCCCCAGCATTTT. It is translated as CSAGGLNQPQHF.

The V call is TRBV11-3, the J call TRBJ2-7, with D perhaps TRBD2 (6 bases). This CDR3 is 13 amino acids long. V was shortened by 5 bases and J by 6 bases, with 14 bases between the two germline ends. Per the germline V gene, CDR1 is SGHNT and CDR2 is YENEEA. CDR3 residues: CASSPRTGVEQYV. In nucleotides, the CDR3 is TGTGCCAGCAGCCCCCGGACGGGAGTCGAGCAGTACGTC.

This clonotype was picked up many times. The CDR3 DNA sequence: TGCGCCAGCAGCGGGGCCGGGGCCTACAATGAGCAGTTCTTC. It is translated as CASSGAGAYNEQFF. The chain couples TRBV5-1 to TRBJ2-1, with D possibly called TRBD1 or TRBD2 (5 bases each). The length of the CDR3 is 14 residues. Per the germline V gene, CDR1 is SGHRS and CDR2 is YFSETQ. Trimming cost V 4 bases and J 2 bases, with 10 bases left between them. Full variable domain (missing parts from reference TRBV5-1 and TRBJ2-1): KAGVTQTPRYLIKTRGQQVTLSCSPISGHRSVSWYQQTPGQGLQFLFEYFSETQRNKGNFPGRFSGRQFSNSRSEMNVSTLELGDSALYLCASSGAGAYNEQFFGPGTRLTVL.